The rows below give T cell receptor beta chains drawn from one sample of a study of T cell repertoires in cytomegalovirus infection. No antigens are known for them. TCRdb fed the reads into MiXCR, producing one record per CDR3 protein. Of approximately 910,000 distinct CDR3 sequences in the sample, around 32% were seen once. This specimen consisted of cultured CD8+ T cells from PBMCs, obtained from culture after CMV antigen stimulation. These receptors were collected from a human donor in good health (CMV status not recorded). Some clones in this sample may be carry-over from other donors' samples. Both conserved end residues are part of each CDR3. The D gene is left open where the match is weak. Only part of the rows carry a size: once, few, many, or a class if the clone is expanded.

d_call j_call v_call clone_size cdr3_length cdr3_nt cdr3_aa
- TRBJ2-1 TRBV7-2 many 14 TGTGCCAGCAGCTCCGAAACAGAATACAATGAGCAGTTCTTC CASSSETEYNEQFF
TRBD2 TRBJ2-7 TRBV7-8 - 16 TGTGCCAGCAGCCTACTAGCGGGGGGGCCGTCTGGCGAGCAGTACTTC CASSLLAGGPSGEQYF
TRBD1 TRBJ1-2 TRBV6-5 many 15 TGTGCCAGCAGGGGGGACAGGGATTATCTTTATGGCTACACCTTC CASRGDRDYLYGYTF
- TRBJ2-2 TRBV5-1 - 18 TGCGCCAGCAGCCATCCTAGATGGACAGACTCGAACACCGGGGAGCTGTTTTTT CASSHPRWTDSNTGELFF
TRBD2 TRBJ2-1 TRBV11-1 few 16 TGTGCCAGCAGCGCCTCTGGGAGCGGGGGGGGCAATGAGCAGTTCTTC CASSASGSGGGNEQFF
TRBD2 TRBJ2-1 TRBV10-3 few 16 TGTGCCATCAATCCGGGCGGACTAGCGGATCACAATGAGCAGTTCTTC CAINPGGLADHNEQFF
- TRBJ1-1 TRBV27 - 17 TGTGCCAGCAGTCTATACAGGGAACGGGTCTGGAACACTGAAGCTTTCTTT CASSLYRERVWNTEAFF
- TRBJ2-7 TRBV7-9 - 14 TGTGCCAGCAGCCCGGCGGACAGACCCTACGAGCAGTACTTC CASSPADRPYEQYF
- TRBJ2-3 TRBV2 - 15 TGTGCCAGCAGTGAAGGGGCAGGGGATGCAGATACGCAGTATTTT CASSEGAGDADTQYF
TRBD2 TRBJ2-1 TRBV7-9 few 15 TGTGCCAGCAGCCGCGGCGGGGGGGCCTACAATGAGCAGTTCTTC CASSRGGGAYNEQFF
- TRBJ1-1 TRBV7-6 many 12 TGTGCCAGCAGCCAGAGGGGAAGTGAAGCTTTCTTT CASSQRGSEAFF
TRBD2 TRBJ2-3 TRBV6-1 - 17 TGTGCCAGCAGTGAGAACCCACTAGCGCGGGGCACAGATACGCAGTATTTT CASSENPLARGTDTQYF
TRBD2 TRBJ2-1 TRBV27 - 18 TGTGCCAGCATGTGGGGACTAGCGGGGGGGGAAGGGTCCAATGAGCAGTTCTTC CASMWGLAGGEGSNEQFF
- TRBJ2-7 TRBV9 - 13 TGTGCCAGCAGCGTAGCAGGGGACTACGAGCAGTACTTC CASSVAGDYEQYF
- TRBJ1-2 TRBV10-3 few 13 TGTGCCATCAGTGAGGAAAGCAACTATGGCTACACCTTC CAISEESNYGYTF
TRBD2 TRBJ2-3 TRBV6-5 - 17 TGTGCCAGCAGTTACCAAACTAGCGGGGCGGGCACAGATACGCAGTATTTT CASSYQTSGAGTDTQYF
TRBD1 TRBJ2-7 TRBV6-5 few 16 TGTGCCAGCAGCCCCGGGACAGGGGGCTTGTCCTACGAGCAGTACTTC CASSPGTGGLSYEQYF
- TRBJ2-3 TRBV7-2 - 19 TGTGCCAGCAGCTTTATTACATCCGTGTGGGGGGCCAGCATAGATACGCAGTATTTT CASSFITSVWGASIDTQYF
- TRBJ2-1 TRBV20-1 few 16 TGCAGTGCTAGAGATTGGTCTAGGGTGTTAGTCGATGAGCAGTTCTTC CSARDWSRVLVDEQFF
TRBD2 TRBJ2-1 TRBV4-1 few 16 TGCGCCAGCAGCCCTTTTAGCGGGGGGTCTTACAATGAGCAGTTCTTC CASSPFSGGSYNEQFF
TRBD2 TRBJ2-1 TRBV12-3/TRBV12-4 few 19 TGTGCCAGCAGTTCCGGGACGCCGACTAGCGGGGTCCCCTACAATGAGCAGTTCTTC CASSSGTPTSGVPYNEQFF
TRBD2 TRBJ2-3 TRBV7-6 - 15 TGTGCCAGCAGCTCTCGTGGGGGGGTCCGAGATACGCAGTATTTT CASSSRGGVRDTQYF
- TRBJ1-1 TRBV7-9 - 15 TGTGCCAGCAGCACCGTCGATGGGGGCTTGATGGAAGCTTTCTTT CASSTVDGGLMEAFF
- TRBJ1-1 TRBV12-3/TRBV12-4 many 14 TGTGCCAGCAGTCCGAGCCGGGGTAACACTGAAGCTTTCTTT CASSPSRGNTEAFF
- TRBJ1-6 TRBV27 - 14 TGTGCCAGCAGCCTGCGAAGATCGAGTTCACCCCTCCACTTT CASSLRRSSSPLHF
TRBD1 TRBJ1-1 TRBV9 few 15 TGTGCCAGCAGCGCGACAGGGATCATGAACACTGAAGCTTTCTTT CASSATGIMNTEAFF